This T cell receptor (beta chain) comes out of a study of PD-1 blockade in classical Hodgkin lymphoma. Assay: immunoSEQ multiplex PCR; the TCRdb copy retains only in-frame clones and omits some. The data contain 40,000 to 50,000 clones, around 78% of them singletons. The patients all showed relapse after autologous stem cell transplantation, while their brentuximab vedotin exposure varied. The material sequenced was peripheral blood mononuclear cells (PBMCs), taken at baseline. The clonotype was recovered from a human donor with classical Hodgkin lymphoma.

CDR3: CASSAQQGYEQYF. The CDR3 region has the DNA TGTGCCAGCAGTGCCCAACAGGGGTACGAGCAGTACTTC. The rearrangement joins TRBV27 to TRBJ2-7, with 7 bases identical to TRBD1. V shed 5 bases, J shed 4 bases, and the junction held 5 bases outside the gene matches. This CDR3 has 13 amino acids. Germline V gene sequence: CDR1 MNHEY, CDR2 SMNVEV (reference sequence).